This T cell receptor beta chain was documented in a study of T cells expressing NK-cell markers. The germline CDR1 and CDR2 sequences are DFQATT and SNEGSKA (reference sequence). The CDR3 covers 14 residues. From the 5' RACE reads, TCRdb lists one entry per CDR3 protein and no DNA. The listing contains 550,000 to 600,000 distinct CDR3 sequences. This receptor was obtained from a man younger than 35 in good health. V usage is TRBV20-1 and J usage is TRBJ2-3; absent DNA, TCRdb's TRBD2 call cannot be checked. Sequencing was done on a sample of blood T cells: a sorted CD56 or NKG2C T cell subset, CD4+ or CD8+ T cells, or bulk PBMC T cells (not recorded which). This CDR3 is CSATTSSEVYTQYF.